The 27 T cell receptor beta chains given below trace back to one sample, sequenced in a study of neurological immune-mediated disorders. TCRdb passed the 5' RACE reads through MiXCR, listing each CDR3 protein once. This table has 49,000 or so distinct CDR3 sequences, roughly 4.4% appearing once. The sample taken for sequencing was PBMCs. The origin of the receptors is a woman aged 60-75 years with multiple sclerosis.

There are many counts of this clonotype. This CDR3 is CSAWTKQNTGELFF. The CDR3 nucleotides read TGCAGTGCTTGGACTAAGCAGAACACCGGGGAGCTGTTTTTT. The chain has TRBV20-1 and TRBJ2-2; the D gene is possibly TRBD2 (6 bases). The V gene lost 5 bases and the J gene lost 1 base, with 11 bases spanning the gap. The CDR3 extends over 14 amino acids. Germline values: CDR1 DFQATT, CDR2 SNEGSKA (reference sequence).

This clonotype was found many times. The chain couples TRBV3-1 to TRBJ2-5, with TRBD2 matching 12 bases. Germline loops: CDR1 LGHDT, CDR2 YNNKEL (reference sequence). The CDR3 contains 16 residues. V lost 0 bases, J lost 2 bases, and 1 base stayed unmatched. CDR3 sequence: CASSQELAGGQETQYF. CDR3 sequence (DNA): TGTGCCAGCAGCCAAGAGCTAGCGGGGGGGCAAGAGACCCAGTACTTC.

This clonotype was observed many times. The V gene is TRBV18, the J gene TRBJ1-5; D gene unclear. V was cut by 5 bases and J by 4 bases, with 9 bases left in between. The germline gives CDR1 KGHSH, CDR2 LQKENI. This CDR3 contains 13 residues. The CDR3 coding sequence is TGTGCCAGCTCAGCAGTACCTAATCAGCCCCAGCATTTT. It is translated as CASSAVPNQPQHF.

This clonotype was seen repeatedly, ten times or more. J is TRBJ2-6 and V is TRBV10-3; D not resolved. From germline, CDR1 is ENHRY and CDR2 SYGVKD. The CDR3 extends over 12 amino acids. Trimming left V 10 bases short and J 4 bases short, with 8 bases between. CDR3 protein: CATLDGANVLTF. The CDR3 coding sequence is TGTGCCACCCTTGACGGGGCCAACGTCCTGACTTTC.

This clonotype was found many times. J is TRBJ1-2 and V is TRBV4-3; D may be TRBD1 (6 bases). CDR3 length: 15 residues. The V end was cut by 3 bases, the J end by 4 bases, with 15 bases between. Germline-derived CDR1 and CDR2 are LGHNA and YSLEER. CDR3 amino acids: CASSQRGQIAYGYTF. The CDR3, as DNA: TGCGCCAGCAGCCAGCGCGGACAGATCGCCTATGGCTACACCTTC.

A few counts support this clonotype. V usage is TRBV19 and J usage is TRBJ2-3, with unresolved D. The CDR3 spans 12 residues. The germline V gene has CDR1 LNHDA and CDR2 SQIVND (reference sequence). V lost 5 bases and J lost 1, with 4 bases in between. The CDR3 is CASSPRTDTQYF. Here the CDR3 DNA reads TGTGCCAGTAGTCCACGCACAGATACGCAGTATTTT. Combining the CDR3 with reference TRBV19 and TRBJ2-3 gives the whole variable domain DGGITQSPKYLFRKEGQNVTLSCEQNLNHDAMYWYRQDPGQGLRLIYYSQIVNDFQKGDIAEGYSVSREKKESFPLTVTSAQKNPTAFYLCASSPRTDTQYFGPGTRLTVL.

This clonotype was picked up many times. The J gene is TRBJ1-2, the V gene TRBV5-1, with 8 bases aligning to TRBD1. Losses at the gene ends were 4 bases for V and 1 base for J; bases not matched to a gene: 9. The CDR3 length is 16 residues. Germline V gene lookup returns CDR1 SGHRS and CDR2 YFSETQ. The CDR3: CASSEGQGGDNYGYTF. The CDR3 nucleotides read TGCGCCAGCAGCGAAGGACAGGGTGGAGATAACTATGGCTACACCTTC.

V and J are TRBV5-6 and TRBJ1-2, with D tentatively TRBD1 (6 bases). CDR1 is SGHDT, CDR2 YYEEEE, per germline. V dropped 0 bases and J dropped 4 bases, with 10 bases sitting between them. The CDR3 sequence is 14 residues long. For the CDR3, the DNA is TGTGCCAGCAGCTTGGAACCAGGGGCCTATGGCTACACCTTC. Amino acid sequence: CASSLEPGAYGYTF. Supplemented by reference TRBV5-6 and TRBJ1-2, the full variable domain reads DAGVTQSPTHLIKTRGQQVTLRCSPKSGHDTVSWYQQALGQGPQFIFQYYEEEERQRGNFPDRFSGHQFPNYSSELNVNALLLGDSALYLCASSLEPGAYGYTFGSGTRLTVV.

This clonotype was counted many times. In DNA form, the CDR3 reads TGCAGTGCTCCTGTTAGCGGGACTTACCAAGAGACCCAGTACTTC. Encoded protein: CSAPVSGTYQETQYF. V usage is TRBV20-1 and J usage is TRBJ2-5, with TRBD2 matching 8 bases. The CDR3 is 15 amino acids. Trimming took 5 bases from V and 0 from J; bases not matched to a gene: 8. Germline V gene data show CDR1 as DFQATT and CDR2 as SNEGSKA (reference sequence).

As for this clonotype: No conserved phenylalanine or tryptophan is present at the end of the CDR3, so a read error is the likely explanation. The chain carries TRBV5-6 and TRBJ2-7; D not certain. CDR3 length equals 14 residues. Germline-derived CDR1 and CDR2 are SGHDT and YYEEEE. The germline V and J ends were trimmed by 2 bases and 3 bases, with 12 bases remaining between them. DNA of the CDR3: TGTGCCAGCAGCTTAAAGGGCAGAAACTACGAGCAGTACAAC. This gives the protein CASSLKGRNYEQYN.

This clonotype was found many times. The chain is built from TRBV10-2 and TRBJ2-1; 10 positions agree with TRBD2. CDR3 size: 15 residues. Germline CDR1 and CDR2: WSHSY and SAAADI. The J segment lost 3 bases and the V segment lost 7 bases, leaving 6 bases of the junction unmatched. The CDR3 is CASTPSGGHYNEQFF. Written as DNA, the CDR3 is TGCGCCAGCACCCCTAGCGGGGGCCACTACAATGAGCAGTTCTTC.

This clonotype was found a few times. CDR3 in amino acids: CASSSYHLGVLDSPLHF. The DNA of the CDR3 is TGTGCCAGCAGCTCCTACCACCTGGGGGTTTTGGATTCACCCCTCCACTTT. The chain has TRBV9 and TRBJ1-6, with a tentative D call TRBD1 (5 bases). Trimming stripped 4 bases from V and 8 bases from J, with 22 bases between. The CDR3 is 17 amino acids. Germline V gene lookup returns CDR1 SGDLS and CDR2 YYNGEE.

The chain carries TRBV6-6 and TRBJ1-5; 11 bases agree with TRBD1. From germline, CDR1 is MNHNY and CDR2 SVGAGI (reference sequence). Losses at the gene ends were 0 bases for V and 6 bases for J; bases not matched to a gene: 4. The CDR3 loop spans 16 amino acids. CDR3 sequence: CASSYSGTGGGQPQHF. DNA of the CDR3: TGTGCCAGCAGTTACTCCGGGACAGGGGGGGGTCAGCCCCAGCATTTT.

The CDR3 region is CSARPPWTLTYEQYV. CDR3 DNA sequence: TGCAGTGCTAGACCTCCCTGGACCTTGACCTACGAGCAGTACGTC. This chain connects TRBV20-1 to TRBJ2-7, with D uncertain. Deletions cut 2 bases from V and 2 bases from J, with 16 bases between. The CDR3 loop spans 15 amino acids. From germline, CDR1 is DFQATT and CDR2 SNEGSKA (reference sequence).

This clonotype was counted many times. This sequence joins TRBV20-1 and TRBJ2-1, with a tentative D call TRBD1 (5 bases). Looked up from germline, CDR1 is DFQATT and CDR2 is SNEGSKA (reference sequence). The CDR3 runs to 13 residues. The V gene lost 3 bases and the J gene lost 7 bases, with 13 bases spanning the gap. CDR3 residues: CSARAGMVNEQFF. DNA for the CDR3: TGCAGTGCTAGGGCAGGGATGGTAAATGAGCAGTTCTTC.

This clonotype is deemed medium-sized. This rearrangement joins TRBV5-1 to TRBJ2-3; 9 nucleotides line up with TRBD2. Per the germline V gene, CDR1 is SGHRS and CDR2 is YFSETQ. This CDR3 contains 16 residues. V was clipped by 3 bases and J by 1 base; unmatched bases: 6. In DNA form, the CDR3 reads TGCGCCAGCAGCTGGCTAGCGGGAAGCCGCACAGATACGCAGTATTTT. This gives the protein CASSWLAGSRTDTQYF.

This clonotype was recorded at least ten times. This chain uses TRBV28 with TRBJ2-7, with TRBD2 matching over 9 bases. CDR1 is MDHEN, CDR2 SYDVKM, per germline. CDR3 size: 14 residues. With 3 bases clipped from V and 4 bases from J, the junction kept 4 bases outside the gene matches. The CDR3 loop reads CASSFLAGEYEQYF. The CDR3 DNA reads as TGTGCCAGCAGTTTTTTAGCGGGGGAGTACGAGCAGTACTTC.

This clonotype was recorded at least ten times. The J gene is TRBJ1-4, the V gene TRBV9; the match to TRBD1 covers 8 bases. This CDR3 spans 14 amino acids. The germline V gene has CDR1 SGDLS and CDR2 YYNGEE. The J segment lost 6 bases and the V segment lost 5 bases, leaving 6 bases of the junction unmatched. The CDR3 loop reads CASSLQGADEKLFF. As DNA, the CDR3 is TGTGCCAGCAGTTTGCAGGGGGCGGATGAAAAACTGTTTTTT.

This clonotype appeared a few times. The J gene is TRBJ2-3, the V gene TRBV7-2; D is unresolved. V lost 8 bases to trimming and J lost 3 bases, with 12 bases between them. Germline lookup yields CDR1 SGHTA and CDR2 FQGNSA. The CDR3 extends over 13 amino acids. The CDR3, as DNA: TGTGCCAGCGTCGACTTTGCGACAGATACGCAGTATTTT. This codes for CASVDFATDTQYF.

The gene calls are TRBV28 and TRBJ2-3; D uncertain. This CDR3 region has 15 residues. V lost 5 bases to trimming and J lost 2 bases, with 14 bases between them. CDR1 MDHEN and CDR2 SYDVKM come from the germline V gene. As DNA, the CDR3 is TGTGCCAGCAGTCCCTCGGGCTACCCCACAGATACGCAGTATTTT. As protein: CASSPSGYPTDTQYF.

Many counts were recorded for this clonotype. This CDR3 is CASSFWPGDTEAFF. DNA of the CDR3: TGCGCCAGCAGCTTCTGGCCAGGGGACACTGAAGCTTTCTTT. V and J are TRBV5-1 and TRBJ1-1; TRBD1 might be the D (6 bases). Germline assignment: CDR1 SGHRS and CDR2 YFSETQ. The germline V and J ends were trimmed by 2 bases and 3 bases, with 11 bases remaining between them. The CDR3 is made up of 14 amino acids.

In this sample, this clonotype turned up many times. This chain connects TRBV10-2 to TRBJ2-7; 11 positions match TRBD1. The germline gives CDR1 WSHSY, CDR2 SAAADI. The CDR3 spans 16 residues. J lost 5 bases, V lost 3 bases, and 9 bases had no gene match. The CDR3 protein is CASSEASGQGANEQYF. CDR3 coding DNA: TGCGCCAGCAGTGAAGCTTCCGGACAGGGGGCTAACGAGCAGTACTTC.

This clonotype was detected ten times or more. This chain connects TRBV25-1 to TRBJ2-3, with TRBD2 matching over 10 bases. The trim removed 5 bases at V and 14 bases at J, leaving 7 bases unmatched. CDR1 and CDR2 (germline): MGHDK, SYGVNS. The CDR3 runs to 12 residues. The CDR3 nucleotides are TGTGCCAGCAGTTTCAGCGGGGGGGCCTGGTATTTT. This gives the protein CASSFSGGAWYF.

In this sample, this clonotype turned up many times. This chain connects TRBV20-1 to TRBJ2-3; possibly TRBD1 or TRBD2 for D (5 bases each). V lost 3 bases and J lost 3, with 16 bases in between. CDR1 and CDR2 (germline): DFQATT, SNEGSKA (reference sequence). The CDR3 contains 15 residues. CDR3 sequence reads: CSASPHGTNTDTQYF. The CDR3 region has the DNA TGCAGTGCTAGTCCCCACGGGACCAATACAGATACGCAGTATTTT.

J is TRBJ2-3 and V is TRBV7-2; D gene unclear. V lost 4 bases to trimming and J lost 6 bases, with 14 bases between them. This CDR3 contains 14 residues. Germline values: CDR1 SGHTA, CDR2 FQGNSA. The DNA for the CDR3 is TGTGCCAGCAGCTCCGGACCACCAACGGATACGCAGTATTTT. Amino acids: CASSSGPPTDTQYF. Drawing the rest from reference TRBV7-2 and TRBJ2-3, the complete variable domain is GAGVSQSPSNKVTEKGKDVELRCDPISGHTALYWYRQSLGQGLEFLIYFQGNSAPDKSGLPSDRFSAERTGGSVSTLTIQRTQQEDSAVYLCASSSGPPTDTQYFGPGTRLTVL.

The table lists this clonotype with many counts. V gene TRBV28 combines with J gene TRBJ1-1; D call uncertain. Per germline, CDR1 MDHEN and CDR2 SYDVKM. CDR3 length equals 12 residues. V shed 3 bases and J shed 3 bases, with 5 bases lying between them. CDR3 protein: CASSFSDTEAFF. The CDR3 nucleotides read TGTGCCAGCAGTTTTTCAGACACTGAAGCTTTCTTT.

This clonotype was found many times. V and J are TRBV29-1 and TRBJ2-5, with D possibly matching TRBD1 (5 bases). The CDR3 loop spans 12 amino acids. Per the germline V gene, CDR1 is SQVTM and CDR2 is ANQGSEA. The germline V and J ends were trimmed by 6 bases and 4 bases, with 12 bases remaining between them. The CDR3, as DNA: TGCAGCGTGGACAAGTTGGGAGAGACCCAGTACTTC. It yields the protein CSVDKLGETQYF.